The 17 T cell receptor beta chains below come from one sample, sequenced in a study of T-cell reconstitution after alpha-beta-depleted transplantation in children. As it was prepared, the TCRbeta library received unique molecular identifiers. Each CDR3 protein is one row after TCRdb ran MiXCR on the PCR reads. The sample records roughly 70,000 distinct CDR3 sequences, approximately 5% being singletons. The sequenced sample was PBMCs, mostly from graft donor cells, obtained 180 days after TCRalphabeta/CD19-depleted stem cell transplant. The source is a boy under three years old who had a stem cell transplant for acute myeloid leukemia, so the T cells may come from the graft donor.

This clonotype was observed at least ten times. The CDR3: CASSLVIGNNQPQHF. The CDR3 DNA is TGTGCCAGCAGTTTAGTTATTGGAAATAATCAGCCCCAGCATTTT. The rearrangement joins TRBV12-3 or TRBV12-4 to TRBJ1-5; D unresolved. The CDR3 contains 15 residues. V lost 1 base and J 4 bases, leaving 11 bases between the germline ends.

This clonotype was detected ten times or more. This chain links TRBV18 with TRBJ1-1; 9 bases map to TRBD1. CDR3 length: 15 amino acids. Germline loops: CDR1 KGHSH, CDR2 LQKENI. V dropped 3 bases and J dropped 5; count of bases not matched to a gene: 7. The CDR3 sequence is CASSPLGQGRTEAFF. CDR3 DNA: TGTGCCAGCTCACCGCTGGGACAGGGAAGGACTGAAGCTTTCTTT.

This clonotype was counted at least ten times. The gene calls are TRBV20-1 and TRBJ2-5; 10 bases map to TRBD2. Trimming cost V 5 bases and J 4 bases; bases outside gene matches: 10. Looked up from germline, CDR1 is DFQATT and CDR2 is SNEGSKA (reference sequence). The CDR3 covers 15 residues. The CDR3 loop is CSADPGLANRETQYF. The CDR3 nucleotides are TGCAGTGCTGATCCGGGACTAGCGAATAGAGAGACCCAGTACTTC.

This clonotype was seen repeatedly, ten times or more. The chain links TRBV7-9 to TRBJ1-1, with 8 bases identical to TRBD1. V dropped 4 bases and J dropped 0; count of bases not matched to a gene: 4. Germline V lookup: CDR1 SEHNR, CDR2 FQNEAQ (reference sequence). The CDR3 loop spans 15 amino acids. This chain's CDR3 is CASSSRTGLNTEAFF. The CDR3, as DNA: TGTGCCAGCAGCTCGCGGACAGGGCTGAACACTGAAGCTTTCTTT.

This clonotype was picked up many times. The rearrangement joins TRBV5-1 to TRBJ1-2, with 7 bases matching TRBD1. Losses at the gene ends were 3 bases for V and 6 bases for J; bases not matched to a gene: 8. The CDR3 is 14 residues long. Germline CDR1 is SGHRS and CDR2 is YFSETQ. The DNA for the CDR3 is TGCGCCAGCAGCTCGCGACAGGGTACAAATGGCTACACCTTC. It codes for CASSSRQGTNGYTF.

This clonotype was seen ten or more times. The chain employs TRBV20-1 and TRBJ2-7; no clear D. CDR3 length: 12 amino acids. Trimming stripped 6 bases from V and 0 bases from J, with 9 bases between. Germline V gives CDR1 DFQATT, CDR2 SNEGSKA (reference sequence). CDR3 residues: CSAQSSSYEQYF. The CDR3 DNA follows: TGCAGTGCGCAATCGAGCTCCTACGAGCAGTACTTC.

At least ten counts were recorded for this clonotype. The CDR3 sequence is CASSRDRGSTYTEAFF. The CDR3, as DNA: TGTGCCAGCAGCAGGGACAGAGGCTCGACGTACACTGAAGCTTTCTTT. The chain couples TRBV5-5 to TRBJ1-1; 7 bases are shared with TRBD1. The CDR3 totals 16 residues. After removal of 4 bases from V and 3 bases from J, the junction contained 12 bases not matched to a gene. Germline V gene sequence: CDR1 SGHKS, CDR2 YYEKEE (reference sequence).

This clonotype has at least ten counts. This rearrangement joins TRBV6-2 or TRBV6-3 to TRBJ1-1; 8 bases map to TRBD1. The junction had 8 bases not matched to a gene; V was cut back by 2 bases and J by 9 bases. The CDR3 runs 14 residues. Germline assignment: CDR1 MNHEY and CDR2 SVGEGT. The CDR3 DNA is TGTGCCAGCAGTTACCTCGACTTCAGGGGGCAAGCTTTCTTT. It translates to CASSYLDFRGQAFF.

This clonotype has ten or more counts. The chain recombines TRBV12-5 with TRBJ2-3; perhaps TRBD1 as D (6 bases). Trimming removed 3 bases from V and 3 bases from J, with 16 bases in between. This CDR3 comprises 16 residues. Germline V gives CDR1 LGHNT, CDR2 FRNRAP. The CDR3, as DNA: TGTGCTAGTGGTTTACAGGGACACTCAAGGACAGATACGCAGTATTTT. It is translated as CASGLQGHSRTDTQYF.

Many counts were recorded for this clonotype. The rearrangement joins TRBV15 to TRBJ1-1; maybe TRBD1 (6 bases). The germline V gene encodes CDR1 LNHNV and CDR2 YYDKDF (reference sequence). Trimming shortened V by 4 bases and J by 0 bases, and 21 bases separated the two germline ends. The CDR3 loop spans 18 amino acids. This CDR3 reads CATSTPGQLLGMNTEAFF. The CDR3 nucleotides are TGTGCCACCAGCACCCCCGGACAGCTCCTGGGGATGAACACTGAAGCTTTCTTT. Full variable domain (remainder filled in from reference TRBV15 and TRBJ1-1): DAMVIQNPRYQVTQFGKPVTLSCSQTLNHNVMYWYQQKSSQAPKLLFHYYDKDFNNEADTPDNFQSRRPNTSFCFLDIRSPGLGDTAMYLCATSTPGQLLGMNTEAFFGQGTRLTVV.

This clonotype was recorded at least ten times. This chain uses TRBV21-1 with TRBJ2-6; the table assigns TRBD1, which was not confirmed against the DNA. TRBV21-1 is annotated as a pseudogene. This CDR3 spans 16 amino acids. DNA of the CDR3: TGTGCCAGACCTGCCGGGACCCTCTCTGGGGCCAACGTCCTGACTTTC. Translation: CARPAGTLSGANVLTF.

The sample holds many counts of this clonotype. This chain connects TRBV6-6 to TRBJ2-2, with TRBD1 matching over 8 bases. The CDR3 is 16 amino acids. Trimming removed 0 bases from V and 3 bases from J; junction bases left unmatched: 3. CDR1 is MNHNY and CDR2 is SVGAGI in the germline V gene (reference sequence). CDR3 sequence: CASSYSSGGYTGELFF. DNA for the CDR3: TGTGCCAGCAGTTACTCGTCAGGGGGCTACACCGGGGAGCTGTTTTTT.

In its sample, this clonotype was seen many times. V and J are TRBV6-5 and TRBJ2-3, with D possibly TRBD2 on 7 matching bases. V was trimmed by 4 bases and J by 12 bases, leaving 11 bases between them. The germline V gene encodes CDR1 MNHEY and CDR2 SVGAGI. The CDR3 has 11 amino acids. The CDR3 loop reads CASSWGGGQYF. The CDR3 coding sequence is TGTGCCAGCAGTTGGGGGGGGGGCCAGTATTTT.

The CDR3 reads CASSSNTAGTAAYEQYF. As DNA, the CDR3 is TGTGCCAGCAGCTCAAACACAGCCGGGACCGCCGCCTACGAGCAGTACTTC. This chain links TRBV27 with TRBJ2-7, with D perhaps matching TRBD1 or TRBD2 (5 bases each). Trimming removed 6 bases from V and 2 bases from J, with 23 bases in between. This CDR3 comprises 17 residues. The V gene's germline CDR1 is MNHEY and CDR2 SMNVEV (reference sequence).

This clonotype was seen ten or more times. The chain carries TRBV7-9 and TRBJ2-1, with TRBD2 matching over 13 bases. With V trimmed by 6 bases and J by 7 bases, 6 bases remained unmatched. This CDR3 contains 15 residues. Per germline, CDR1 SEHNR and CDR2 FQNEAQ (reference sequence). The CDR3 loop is CASRDTSGGANEQFF. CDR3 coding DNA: TGTGCCAGCAGGGATACTAGCGGGGGGGCAAATGAGCAGTTCTTC.

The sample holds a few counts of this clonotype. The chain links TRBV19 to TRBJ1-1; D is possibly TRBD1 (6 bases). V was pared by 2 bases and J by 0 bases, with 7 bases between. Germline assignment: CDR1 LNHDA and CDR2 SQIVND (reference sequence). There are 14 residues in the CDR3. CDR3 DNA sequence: TGTGCCAGTAGTATACGGGGGCTGAACACTGAAGCTTTCTTT. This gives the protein CASSIRGLNTEAFF. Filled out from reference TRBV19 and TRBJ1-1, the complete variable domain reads DGGITQSPKYLFRKEGQNVTLSCEQNLNHDAMYWYRQDPGQGLRLIYYSQIVNDFQKGDIAEGYSVSREKKESFPLTVTSAQKNPTAFYLCASSIRGLNTEAFFGQGTRLTVV.

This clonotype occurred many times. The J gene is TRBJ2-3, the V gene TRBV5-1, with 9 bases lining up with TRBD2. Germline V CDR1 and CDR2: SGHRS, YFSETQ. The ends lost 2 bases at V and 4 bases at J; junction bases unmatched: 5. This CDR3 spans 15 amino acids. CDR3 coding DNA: TGCGCCAGCAGCTTCTTGGCGGGGGGGCCAGATACGCAGTATTTT. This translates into CASSFLAGGPDTQYF.